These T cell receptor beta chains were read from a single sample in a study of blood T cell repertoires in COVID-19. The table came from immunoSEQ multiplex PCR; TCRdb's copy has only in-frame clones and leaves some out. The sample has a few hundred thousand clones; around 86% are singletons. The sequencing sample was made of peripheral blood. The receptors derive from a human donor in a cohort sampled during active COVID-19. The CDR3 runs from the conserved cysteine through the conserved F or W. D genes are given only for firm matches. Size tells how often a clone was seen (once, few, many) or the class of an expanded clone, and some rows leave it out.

CDR3 protein: CASSHSLETQYF
CDR3 DNA: TGTGCCAGCTCTCACAGTTTGGAGACCCAGTACTTC
clone size: -
D gene: -
V gene: TRBV7-9
J gene: TRBJ2-5

CDR3 protein: CASSLSGEKLFF
CDR3 DNA: TGCGCCAGCAGCTTGTCGGGTGAAAAACTGTTTTTT
clone size: -
D gene: -
V gene: TRBV5-1
J gene: TRBJ1-4

CDR3 protein: CASSQPRDTRGNEQFF
CDR3 DNA: TGCGCCAGCAGCCAACCCCGGGACACCAGAGGGAATGAGCAGTTCTTC
clone size: -
D gene: -
V gene: TRBV4-1
J gene: TRBJ2-1

CDR3 protein: CASRRTGTAYEQYF
CDR3 DNA: TGTGCCAGCCGGCGAACAGGGACGGCCTACGAGCAGTACTTC
clone size: -
D gene: -
V gene: TRBV11-2
J gene: TRBJ2-7

CDR3 protein: CASSPDEGKLFF
CDR3 DNA: TGCGCCAGCAGCCCGGACGAGGGAAAACTGTTTTTT
clone size: once
D gene: -
V gene: TRBV5-1
J gene: TRBJ1-4

CDR3 protein: CASSLRGKRLRNEQFF
CDR3 DNA: TGTGCCAGCAGTTTACGGGGGAAACGGCTTAGGAATGAGCAGTTCTTC
clone size: -
D gene: -
V gene: TRBV28
J gene: TRBJ2-1

CDR3 protein: CASSPGGSGNTIYF
CDR3 DNA: TGTGCCAGCAGCCCCGGAGGCTCTGGAAACACCATATATTTT
clone size: -
D gene: -
V gene: TRBV7-3
J gene: TRBJ1-3

CDR3 protein: CASSQRETQYF
CDR3 DNA: TGTGCCAGCAGCCAGAGGGAGACCCAGTACTTC
clone size: -
D gene: -
V gene: TRBV6-2/TRBV6-3
J gene: TRBJ2-5

CDR3 protein: CASSLLEETQYF
CDR3 DNA: TGTGCCAGCAGCCTCTTAGAAGAGACCCAGTACTTC
clone size: -
D gene: -
V gene: TRBV7-2
J gene: TRBJ2-5

CDR3 protein: CASSIRTGSSTEAFF
CDR3 DNA: TGTGCCAGTAGTATCCGGACAGGGTCGAGCACTGAAGCTTTCTTT
clone size: -
D gene: TRBD1
V gene: TRBV19
J gene: TRBJ1-1

CDR3 protein: CASSQDLASGASYNEQFF
CDR3 DNA: TGCGCCAGCAGCCAAGATTTGGCTAGCGGAGCCTCCTACAATGAGCAGTTCTTC
clone size: once
D gene: TRBD2
V gene: TRBV4-3
J gene: TRBJ2-1

CDR3 protein: CASSVDSGDFRETQYF
CDR3 DNA: TGTGCCAGCAGCGTAGACTCGGGAGACTTTCGCGAGACCCAGTACTTC
clone size: -
D gene: -
V gene: TRBV9
J gene: TRBJ2-5

CDR3 protein: CASSPQRKQGAGGANVLTF
CDR3 DNA: TGTGCCAGCTCACCACAGAGGAAACAGGGGGCAGGTGGGGCCAACGTCCTGACTTTC
clone size: -
D gene: TRBD1
V gene: TRBV18
J gene: TRBJ2-6

CDR3 protein: CASSATGGIQPQHF
CDR3 DNA: TGTGCCAGCAGCGCGACAGGGGGCATTCAGCCCCAGCATTTT
clone size: -
D gene: TRBD1
V gene: TRBV6-5
J gene: TRBJ1-5

CDR3 protein: CAWSDRQTGPNSPLHF
CDR3 DNA: TGTGCCTGGAGTGACCGCCAGACAGGTCCTAATTCACCCCTCCACTTT
clone size: few
D gene: -
V gene: TRBV30
J gene: TRBJ1-6

CDR3 protein: CASSSDDRGGNF
CDR3 DNA: TGTGCCAGCAGTTCAGACGACAGGGGAGGGAACTTC
clone size: -
D gene: -
V gene: TRBV12-3/TRBV12-4
J gene: TRBJ2-5

CDR3 protein: CASSPAQGAMGTEAFF
CDR3 DNA: TGTGCCAGCTCACCCGCACAGGGGGCAATGGGCACTGAAGCTTTCTTT
clone size: once
D gene: TRBD1
V gene: TRBV18
J gene: TRBJ1-1

CDR3 protein: CASSLTVDTEPLF
CDR3 DNA: TGTGCCAGCAGCTTAACCGTTGACACTGAACCTTTATTC
clone size: -
D gene: -
V gene: TRBV7-3
J gene: TRBJ1-2

CDR3 protein: CASSKALGRAFF
CDR3 DNA: TGTGCCAGCAGCAAAGCACTAGGTCGTGCTTTCTTT
clone size: -
D gene: -
V gene: TRBV21-1
J gene: TRBJ1-1

CDR3 protein: CASSVDLSGANVLTF
CDR3 DNA: TGTGCCAGCAGCGTAGATCTCTCTGGGGCCAACGTCCTGACTTTC
clone size: -
D gene: -
V gene: TRBV9
J gene: TRBJ2-6

CDR3 protein: CASSLERGDTQYF
CDR3 DNA: TGTGCCAGCAGCCTGGAGCGTGGGGATACGCAGTATTTT
clone size: -
D gene: -
V gene: TRBV7-2
J gene: TRBJ2-3

CDR3 protein: CAWRAQGTGWSEQYF
CDR3 DNA: TGTGCCTGGAGGGCCCAGGGGACAGGGTGGAGCGAGCAGTACTTC
clone size: -
D gene: TRBD1
V gene: TRBV30
J gene: TRBJ2-7

CDR3 protein: CAWSVLSGPGDGYTF
CDR3 DNA: TGTGCCTGGAGTGTACTATCAGGGCCGGGGGATGGCTACACCTTC
clone size: -
D gene: -
V gene: TRBV30
J gene: TRBJ1-2

CDR3 protein: CASSNFRAPVGYTF
CDR3 DNA: TGCGCCAGCAGTAATTTCAGGGCCCCGGTGGGCTACACCTTC
clone size: -
D gene: -
V gene: TRBV10-1
J gene: TRBJ1-2

CDR3 protein: CASSLPRLAGGNEQFF
CDR3 DNA: TGTGCCAGCAGTTTACCCCGACTAGCGGGTGGTAATGAGCAGTTCTTC
clone size: -
D gene: TRBD2
V gene: TRBV28
J gene: TRBJ2-1

CDR3 protein: CASSPGGTFKNEQFF
CDR3 DNA: TGTGCCAGCAGCCCAGGGGGGACCTTTAAGAATGAGCAGTTCTTC
clone size: -
D gene: -
V gene: TRBV9
J gene: TRBJ2-1

CDR3 protein: CASSLGPQGNEQFF
CDR3 DNA: TGTGCCAGCAGCTTAGGACCGCAGGGTAATGAGCAGTTCTTC
clone size: -
D gene: -
V gene: TRBV7-9
J gene: TRBJ2-1

CDR3 protein: CARPPPGEVSYEQYF
CDR3 DNA: TGTGCCAGACCCCCCCCCGGGGAGGTTTCCTACGAGCAGTACTTC
clone size: -
D gene: -
V gene: TRBV19
J gene: TRBJ2-7

CDR3 protein: CASSPSWGGETQYF
CDR3 DNA: TGTGCCAGCTCACCATCCTGGGGGGGAGAGACCCAGTACTTC
clone size: -
D gene: TRBD2
V gene: TRBV18
J gene: TRBJ2-5

CDR3 protein: CASSITPGTTYEQYF
CDR3 DNA: TGTGCCAGTAGTATAACCCCCGGGACAACCTACGAGCAGTACTTC
clone size: -
D gene: -
V gene: TRBV19
J gene: TRBJ2-7

CDR3 protein: CAWSPIGYTF
CDR3 DNA: TGTGCCTGGAGTCCTATTGGCTACACCTTC
clone size: once
D gene: -
V gene: TRBV30
J gene: TRBJ1-2

CDR3 protein: CASADRGAPADTQYF
CDR3 DNA: TGTGCCAGCGCGGACAGGGGAGCGCCGGCAGATACGCAGTATTTT
clone size: -
D gene: TRBD1
V gene: TRBV27
J gene: TRBJ2-3

CDR3 protein: CASSSGGTEAFF
CDR3 DNA: TGTGCCAGCAGCTCAGGGGGTACTGAAGCTTTCTTT
clone size: few
D gene: TRBD1
V gene: TRBV9
J gene: TRBJ1-1

CDR3 protein: CASSPGRTYEQYF
CDR3 DNA: TGTGCCAGCAGTCCCGGGAGAACCTACGAGCAGTACTTC
clone size: -
D gene: -
V gene: TRBV27
J gene: TRBJ2-7

CDR3 protein: CASSAGQGYTEAFF
CDR3 DNA: TGTGCCAGCAGCGCCGGACAGGGGTACACTGAAGCTTTCTTT
clone size: -
D gene: TRBD1
V gene: TRBV5-6
J gene: TRBJ1-1

CDR3 protein: CASSSYLSSYEQYF
CDR3 DNA: TGTGCCAGCAGTTCTTACTTGAGCTCCTACGAGCAGTACTTC
clone size: -
D gene: -
V gene: TRBV27
J gene: TRBJ2-7

CDR3 protein: CATSDALDFRPQHF
CDR3 DNA: TGTGCCACCAGTGATGCCCTTGATTTCAGGCCCCAGCATTTT
clone size: -
D gene: -
V gene: TRBV24-1
J gene: TRBJ1-5

CDR3 protein: CASSLQTGRSYEQYF
CDR3 DNA: TGTGCCAGCAGTTTACAGACAGGCCGCTCCTACGAGCAGTACTTC
clone size: -
D gene: -
V gene: TRBV28
J gene: TRBJ2-7

CDR3 protein: CASTPGAGTNEQFF
CDR3 DNA: TGTGCCAGTACCCCCGGAGCGGGAACTAATGAGCAGTTCTTC
clone size: few
D gene: TRBD2
V gene: TRBV19
J gene: TRBJ2-1

CDR3 protein: CATSRDRASSGANVLTF
CDR3 DNA: TGTGCCACCAGCAGAGATCGCGCATCCTCTGGGGCCAACGTCCTGACTTTC
clone size: -
D gene: -
V gene: TRBV15
J gene: TRBJ2-6

CDR3 protein: CATSDSIQPVSTDTQYF
CDR3 DNA: TGTGCCACCAGTGATTCGATACAGCCCGTGAGCACAGATACGCAGTATTTT
clone size: -
D gene: -
V gene: TRBV24-1
J gene: TRBJ2-3